Presented here are 11 T cell receptor beta chains from one specimen sequenced in a study of a mutant IDH1 vaccine in newly diagnosed glioma. Time point described: week 5, during vaccination. The content of each vaccine dose was 300 ug of mutant IDH1 20-mer peptide, and topical imiquimod accompanied it. No antigens are known for them. Profiling relied on immunoSEQ multiplex PCR, and the TCRdb table lists in-frame clones only, not all of them. The sample lists 56,000 or so clones, 78% seen once, with around 2% in the top ten. Specimen: PBMCs, collected from a glioma patient whose treatment included an IDH1 peptide vaccine. All receptors derive from a woman aged 40 to 49 with glioma.

V gene TRBV4-3 combines with J gene TRBJ2-1, with D uncertain. V lost 0 bases and J 2 bases, leaving 11 bases between the germline ends. This CDR3 spans 16 amino acids. Germline V gene sequence: CDR1 LGHNA, CDR2 YSLEER. CDR3: CASSQDGSFAYNEQFF. The CDR3 DNA follows: TGCGCCAGCAGCCAAGACGGCAGTTTTGCCTACAATGAGCAGTTCTTC.

The chain couples TRBV7-8 to TRBJ2-7, with 7 nucleotides matching TRBD2. Germline values: CDR1 SGHVS, CDR2 FQNEAQ. With 5 bases clipped from V and 7 bases from J, the junction kept 8 bases outside the gene matches. The CDR3 is 13 amino acids. As DNA, the CDR3 is TGTGCCAGCAGCCCGGTGGGGGGGAGTGAGCAGTACTTC. Its translation is CASSPVGGSEQYF.

By sample fraction, this clone is medium-sized (0.01 to 0.1%). The chain couples TRBV19 to TRBJ2-3; 7 bases line up with TRBD1. This CDR3 has 13 amino acids. CDR1 is LNHDA and CDR2 is SQIVND in the germline V gene (reference sequence). V dropped 5 bases and J dropped 3; count of bases not matched to a gene: 2. CDR3 in DNA: TGTGCCAGTAGTGAGACAGGGACAGATACGCAGTATTTT. Its translation is CASSETGTDTQYF.

The chain joins TRBV6-5 to TRBJ1-1, with D perhaps TRBD1 (6 bases). V lost 4 bases and J 4 bases, leaving 13 bases between the germline ends. CDR1 is MNHEY and CDR2 is SVGAGI in the germline V gene. The CDR3 covers 14 residues. The chain's CDR3 is CASSSSRGVTEAFF. The CDR3 nucleotides read TGTGCCAGCAGTTCATCTAGGGGGGTCACTGAAGCTTTCTTT.

Concerning this clone itself: One junction end disagrees with the germline gene, perhaps due to a read error. The V gene is TRBV7-7, the J gene TRBJ2-5, with D unresolved. The CDR3 extends over 14 amino acids. Germline loops: CDR1 SSHAT, CDR2 FNYEAQ (reference sequence). The CDR3 region is CASSRPSSGETQYF. CDR3 nucleotide sequence: TGTGCTAGCAGCCGCCCATCTAGTGGGGAGACCCAGTACTTC.

The chain couples TRBV7-9 to TRBJ2-1; D not resolved. Germline CDR1 and CDR2: SEHNR and FQNEAQ (reference sequence). There are 12 residues in the CDR3. V was trimmed by 1 base and J by 7 bases, leaving 5 bases between them. CDR3 protein: CASSLGRNEQFF. As DNA, the CDR3 is TGTGCCAGCAGCTTAGGACGAAATGAGCAGTTCTTC.

V usage is TRBV5-8 and J usage is TRBJ1-5; weak D call: TRBD1 (6 bases). Trimming left V 5 bases short and J 0 bases short, with 12 bases between. The CDR3 runs 15 residues. Looked up from germline, CDR1 is SGHTS and CDR2 is YDEGEE. This chain's CDR3 is CASRAPGVSNQPQHF. CDR3 nucleotides: TGTGCCAGCAGGGCTCCAGGGGTTAGCAATCAGCCCCAGCATTTT.

The chain links TRBV27 to TRBJ2-5; D might be TRBD1 (5 bases). The CDR3 covers 16 residues. V lost 2 bases and J 1 base, leaving 14 bases between the germline ends. Germline V gene sequence: CDR1 MNHEY, CDR2 SMNVEV (reference sequence). The DNA of the CDR3 is TGTGCCAGCAGTTTAGAGGCCAGGGCCCGCCAAGAGACCCAGTACTTC. It codes for CASSLEARARQETQYF.

J is TRBJ2-7 and V is TRBV18; no firm D call. CDR1 and CDR2 from the germline V gene are KGHSH and LQKENI. V lost 5 bases to trimming and J lost 4 bases, with 12 bases between them. CDR3 length: 13 residues. The CDR3 sequence is CASSTALGYEQYF. In nucleotides, the CDR3 is TGTGCCAGCTCAACCGCCTTAGGGTACGAGCAGTACTTC.

This chain's CDR3 is CASSWEGATQETQYF. In DNA form, the CDR3 reads TGTGCCAGCTCCTGGGAAGGGGCTACACAAGAGACCCAGTACTTC. The V call is TRBV5-6, the J call TRBJ2-5; a possible D gene is TRBD1 (5 bases). Germline V gene lookup returns CDR1 SGHDT and CDR2 YYEEEE. The ends were cut back, 7 bases at V and 2 bases at J, with 18 bases in the middle. This CDR3 contains 15 residues.

The gene calls are TRBV6-1 and TRBJ2-1, with D hard to call. The length of the CDR3 is 15 residues. V lost 7 bases and J lost 0, with 13 bases in between. The germline V gene encodes CDR1 MNHNS and CDR2 SASEGT. The CDR3 DNA follows: TGTGCCAGCACCCAGACGTTCGTCTCCTACAATGAGCAGTTCTTC. Its protein is CASTQTFVSYNEQFF.